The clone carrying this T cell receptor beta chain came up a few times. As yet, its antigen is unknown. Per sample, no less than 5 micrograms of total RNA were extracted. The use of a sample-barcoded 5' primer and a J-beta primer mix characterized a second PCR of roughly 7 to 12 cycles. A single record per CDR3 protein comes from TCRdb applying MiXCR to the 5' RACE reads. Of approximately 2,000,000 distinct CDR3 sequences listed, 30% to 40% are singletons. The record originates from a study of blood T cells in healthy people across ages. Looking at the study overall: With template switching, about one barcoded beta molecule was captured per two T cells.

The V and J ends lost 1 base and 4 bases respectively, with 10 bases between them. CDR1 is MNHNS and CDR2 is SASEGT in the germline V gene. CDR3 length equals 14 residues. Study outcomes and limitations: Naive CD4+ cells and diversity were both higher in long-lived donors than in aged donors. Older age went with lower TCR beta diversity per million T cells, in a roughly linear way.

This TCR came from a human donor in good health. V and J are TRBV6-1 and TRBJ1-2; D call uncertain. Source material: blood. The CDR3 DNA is TGTGCCAGCAGTGAAGTGGCGGGGTCCTATGGCTACACCTTC. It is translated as CASSEVAGSYGYTF.